The 19 T cell receptor beta chains below come from one sample, sequenced in a study of blood T cell repertoires in COVID-19. TCRdb's copy holds only in-frame clones and misses some; the assay was immunoSEQ multiplex PCR. The profile covers a few hundred thousand clones, with around 85% appearing a single time and 0.7% to 0.9% taken by the ten largest. Sequences were obtained from peripheral blood. These receptors all stem from a human donor with COVID-19, enrolled during active disease. The donor label of this sample is uncertain.

J is TRBJ2-3 and V is TRBV24-1; D is possibly TRBD2 (5 bases). The CDR3 is 13 residues long. V was trimmed by 5 bases and J by 6 bases, leaving 11 bases between them. CDR1 is KGHDR, CDR2 SFDVKD, per germline. The CDR3 protein is CATSAQPGDTQYF. CDR3 bases: TGTGCCACCAGTGCCCAGCCGGGGGATACGCAGTATTTT.

The chain carries TRBV28 and TRBJ1-2; 9 bases are a match to TRBD1. CDR3 length: 16 residues. Trimming at V came to 5 bases and at J to 0 bases, leaving 7 bases not matched to a gene. From germline, CDR1 is MDHEN and CDR2 SYDVKM. The CDR3 sequence: CASSHSYRGPNYGYTF. CDR3 nucleotide sequence: TGTGCCAGCAGTCATTCCTACAGGGGGCCTAACTATGGCTACACCTTC.

In its sample, this clone was seen once. This chain links TRBV28 with TRBJ1-3, with 8 bases aligning to TRBD1. V lost 2 bases and J lost 3; bases outside the gene matches: 12. Germline values: CDR1 MDHEN, CDR2 SYDVKM. The CDR3 runs 18 residues. The CDR3 region has the DNA TGTGCCAGCAGTTTACCAGGGGGCCGGGATTATGTTGGAAACACCATATATTTT. Its translation is CASSLPGGRDYVGNTIYF. Based on the CDR3 plus reference TRBV28 and TRBJ1-3, the full variable domain is DVKVTQSSRYLVKRTGEKVFLECVQDMDHENMFWYRQDPGLGLRLIYFSYDVKMKEKGDIPEGYSVSREKKERFSLILESASTNQTSMYLCASSLPGGRDYVGNTIYFGEGSWLTVV.

The chain is built from TRBV3-1 (or the pseudogene TRBV3-2) and TRBJ1-4; 7 bases align to TRBD1. The CDR3 loop spans 15 amino acids. CDR1 and CDR2 from the germline V gene are LGHDT and YNNKEL (reference sequence). The V and J ends lost 4 bases and 7 bases, in that order; junction bases with no gene match: 9. The CDR3 is CASSPTGLVFEKLFF. The CDR3 coding sequence is TGTGCCAGCAGCCCGACAGGGCTAGTTTTTGAAAAACTGTTTTTT.

The chain combines TRBV19 with TRBJ2-3, with D perhaps TRBD1 (6 bases). Germline values: CDR1 LNHDA, CDR2 SQIVND (reference sequence). The CDR3 runs 14 residues. Deletions cut 8 bases from V and 2 bases from J, with 14 bases between. The CDR3 protein is CASGWTVLTDTQYF. The CDR3 nucleotides read TGTGCCAGTGGTTGGACAGTCCTCACAGATACGCAGTATTTT.

J is TRBJ1-2 and V is TRBV10-3; TRBD1 matches 10 bases. The CDR3 has 14 residues. Trimming at V came to 2 bases and at J to 8 bases, leaving 5 bases not matched to a gene. Germline-derived CDR1 and CDR2 are ENHRY and SYGVKD. The CDR3 is CAISERGQGNGYTF. The CDR3 nucleotides are TGTGCCATCAGTGAGAGGGGACAGGGGAACGGCTACACCTTC.

The V call is TRBV28, the J call TRBJ2-2; 9 nucleotides agree with TRBD1. Germline loops: CDR1 MDHEN, CDR2 SYDVKM. Unmatched junction bases numbered 6, after V lost 3 bases and J lost 7 bases. The CDR3 is made up of 15 amino acids. CDR3 nucleotides: TGTGCCAGCAGTTTGGACAGGGGCTACGGCGGGGAGCTGTTTTTT. Encoded protein: CASSLDRGYGGELFF.

This clone appeared a single time. The chain couples TRBV2 to TRBJ2-4; TRBD1 matches at 8 bases. V trimming: 4 bases; J trimming: 9 bases; junction bases outside the gene matches: 8. Germline CDR1 SNHLY, CDR2 FYNNEI. The CDR3 totals 14 residues. CDR3 sequence: CASSADRASGIQYF. In DNA form, the CDR3 reads TGTGCCAGCAGTGCGGACAGGGCCTCTGGCATTCAGTACTTC. Full variable domain (rest looked up from reference TRBV2 and TRBJ2-4): EPEVTQTPSHQVTQMGQEVILRCVPISNHLYFYWYRQILGQKVEFLVSFYNNEISEKSEIFDDQFSVERPDGSNFTLKIRSTKLEDSAMYFCASSADRASGIQYFGAGTRLSVL.

The genes are TRBV30 and TRBJ1-2; D uncertain. The CDR3 contains 14 residues. Trimming removed 0 bases from V and 2 bases from J, with 10 bases in between. Per germline, CDR1 GTSNPN and CDR2 SVGIG (reference sequence). Here the CDR3 reads CAWSVRGPNYGYTF. DNA of the CDR3: TGTGCCTGGAGTGTACGCGGGCCCAACTATGGCTACACCTTC.

The rearrangement links TRBV13 to TRBJ1-2, with D perhaps matching TRBD1 (6 bases). This CDR3 contains 14 residues. V was cut by 3 bases and J by 1 base, with 9 bases left in between. The V gene's germline CDR1 is PRHDT and CDR2 FYEKMQ (reference sequence). CDR3 nucleotides: TGTGCCAGCAGCTTCGACAGGAGTAACTATGGCTACACCTTC. This sequence encodes CASSFDRSNYGYTF. The variable domain in full, completed from reference TRBV13 and TRBJ1-2, reads AAGVIQSPRHLIKEKRETATLKCYPIPRHDTVYWYQQGPGQDPQFLISFYEKMQSDKGSIPDRFSAQQFSDYHSELNMSSLELGDSALYFCASSFDRSNYGYTFGSGTRLTVV.

The chain is built from TRBV28 and TRBJ2-2; TRBD1 matches at 8 bases. The CDR3 length is 16 residues. Trimming cost V 5 bases and J 4 bases; bases outside gene matches: 9. Per germline, CDR1 MDHEN and CDR2 SYDVKM. The CDR3: CASSPIDRGGTGELFF. CDR3 in DNA: TGTGCCAGCAGTCCGATAGACAGGGGAGGCACCGGGGAGCTGTTTTTT.

This sequence joins TRBV30 and TRBJ1-1, with TRBD1 matching 8 bases. Germline loops: CDR1 GTSNPN, CDR2 SVGIG (reference sequence). Trimming took 4 bases from V and 4 from J; bases not matched to a gene: 11. The CDR3 length is 15 residues. The CDR3 sequence: CAWKEKLTGGTEAFF. The CDR3 coding sequence is TGTGCCTGGAAGGAGAAACTCACAGGGGGCACTGAAGCTTTCTTT. Filled out from reference TRBV30 and TRBJ1-1, the complete variable domain reads SQTIHQWPATLVQPVGSPLSLECTVEGTSNPNLYWYRQAAGRGLQLLFYSVGIGQISSEVPQNLSASRPQDRQFILSSKKLLLSDSGFYLCAWKEKLTGGTEAFFGQGTRLTVV.

This clone was observed a handful of times. This chain uses TRBV6-5 with TRBJ1-4; 8 nucleotides line up with TRBD1. Germline V gene data show CDR1 as MNHEY and CDR2 as SVGAGI. The V and J ends lost 0 bases and 6 bases, in that order; junction bases with no gene match: 6. The CDR3 is 16 residues long. CDR3 bases: TGTGCCAGCAGTTACTCCGCAGGGGGCGCAGATGAAAAACTGTTTTTT. Amino acid sequence: CASSYSAGGADEKLFF.

With respect to this clone: A much larger clone lies one base from this, so it may be a read error. The chain employs TRBV11-2 and TRBJ1-1, with TRBD1 as a possible D gene (5 bases). CDR3 length equals 13 residues. The germline V gene encodes CDR1 SGHAT and CDR2 FQNNGV. The V gene lost 1 base and the J gene lost 3 bases, with 6 bases spanning the gap. The CDR3 spells CASSLGRDTEAFF. CDR3 nucleotides: TGTGCCAGCAGCTTAGGCAGGGACACTGAAGCTTTCTTT.

V is TRBV19 and J is TRBJ1-2; the match to TRBD1 covers 11 bases. J gave up 8 bases and V 7 bases, and 15 bases lay outside the gene matches. This CDR3 comprises 16 residues. Germline V gene data show CDR1 as LNHDA and CDR2 as SQIVND (reference sequence). The CDR3 here is CASTVGQGAAVGGYTF. DNA of the CDR3: TGTGCCAGTACCGTCGGACAGGGGGCCGCCGTAGGGGGCTACACCTTC.

The chain uses TRBV19 and TRBJ2-3; D unclear. Germline CDR1 LNHDA, CDR2 SQIVND (reference sequence). V was shortened by 1 base and J by 0 bases, with 8 bases between the two germline ends. The CDR3 consists of 15 residues. CDR3 residues: CASSIGSTSTDTQYF. For the CDR3, the DNA is TGTGCCAGTAGTATAGGCTCAACTAGCACAGATACGCAGTATTTT.

This clone was found once. The chain carries TRBV3-1 (or the pseudogene TRBV3-2) and TRBJ1-4; D is perhaps TRBD1 (6 bases). V lost 3 bases, J lost 0 bases, and 14 bases lay in between. Germline-derived CDR1 and CDR2 are LGHDT and YNNKEL (reference sequence). The CDR3 is 17 residues long. CDR3 amino acids: CASSHGTPDATNEKLFF. In DNA, the CDR3 is TGTGCCAGCAGCCATGGGACACCCGATGCAACTAATGAAAAACTGTTTTTT.

The chain has TRBV9 and TRBJ2-7, with D perhaps TRBD2 (6 bases). The germline gives CDR1 SGDLS, CDR2 YYNGEE. Trimming left V 0 bases short and J 6 bases short, with 13 bases between. This CDR3 contains 14 residues. CDR3 nucleotides: TGTGCCAGCAGCGTAGCGGGGGTGCCTTCCGAGCAGTACTTC. This encodes CASSVAGVPSEQYF.

The chain carries TRBV11-3 and TRBJ2-1; tentatively, D is TRBD1 (5 bases). CDR1 and CDR2 from the germline V gene are SGHNT and YENEEA. The CDR3 is 14 residues long. V lost 5 bases to trimming and J lost 0 bases, with 8 bases between them. CDR3 nucleotides: TGTGCCAGCAGCCTCAGGGACTCCTACAATGAGCAGTTCTTC. As protein: CASSLRDSYNEQFF.